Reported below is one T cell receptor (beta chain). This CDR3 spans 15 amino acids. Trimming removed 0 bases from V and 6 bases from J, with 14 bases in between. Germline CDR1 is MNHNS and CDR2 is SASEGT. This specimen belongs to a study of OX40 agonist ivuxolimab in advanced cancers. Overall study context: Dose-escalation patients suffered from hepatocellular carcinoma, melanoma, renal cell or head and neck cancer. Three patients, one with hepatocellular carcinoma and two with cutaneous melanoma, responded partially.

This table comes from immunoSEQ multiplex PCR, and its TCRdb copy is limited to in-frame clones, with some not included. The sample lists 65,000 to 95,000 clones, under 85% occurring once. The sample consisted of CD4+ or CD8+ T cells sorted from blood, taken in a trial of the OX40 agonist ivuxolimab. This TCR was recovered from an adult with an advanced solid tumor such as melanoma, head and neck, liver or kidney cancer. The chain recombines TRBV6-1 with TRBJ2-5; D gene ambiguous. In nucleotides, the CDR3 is TGTGCCAGCAGTGAAGCAGACTTAACACTTCAGACCCAGTACTTC. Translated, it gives CASSEADLTLQTQYF.